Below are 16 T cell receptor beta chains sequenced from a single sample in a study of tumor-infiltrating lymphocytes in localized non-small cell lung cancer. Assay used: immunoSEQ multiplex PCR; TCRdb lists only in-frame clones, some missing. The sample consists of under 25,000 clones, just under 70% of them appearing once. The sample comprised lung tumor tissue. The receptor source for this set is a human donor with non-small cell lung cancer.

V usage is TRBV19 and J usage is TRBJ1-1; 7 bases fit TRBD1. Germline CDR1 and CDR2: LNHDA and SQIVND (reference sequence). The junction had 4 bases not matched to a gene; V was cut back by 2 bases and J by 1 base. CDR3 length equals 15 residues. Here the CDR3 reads CASSIPRQGNTEAFF. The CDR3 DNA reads TGTGCCAGTAGTATACCCAGACAGGGGAACACTGAAGCTTTCTTT.

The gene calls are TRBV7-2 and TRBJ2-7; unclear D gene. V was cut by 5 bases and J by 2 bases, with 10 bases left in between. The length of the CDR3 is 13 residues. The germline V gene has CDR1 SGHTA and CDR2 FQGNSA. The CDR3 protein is CASSQRPPYEQYF. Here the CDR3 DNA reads TGTGCCAGCAGCCAGAGACCACCCTACGAGCAGTACTTC.

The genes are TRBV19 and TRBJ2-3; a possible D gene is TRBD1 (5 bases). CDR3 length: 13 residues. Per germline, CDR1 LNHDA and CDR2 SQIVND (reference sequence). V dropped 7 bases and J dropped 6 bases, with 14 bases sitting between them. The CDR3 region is CASTGQGGDTQYF. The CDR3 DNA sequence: TGTGCCAGTACAGGGCAGGGCGGCGATACGCAGTATTTT. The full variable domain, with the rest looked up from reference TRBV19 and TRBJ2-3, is DGGITQSPKYLFRKEGQNVTLSCEQNLNHDAMYWYRQDPGQGLRLIYYSQIVNDFQKGDIAEGYSVSREKKESFPLTVTSAQKNPTAFYLCASTGQGGDTQYFGPGTRLTVL.

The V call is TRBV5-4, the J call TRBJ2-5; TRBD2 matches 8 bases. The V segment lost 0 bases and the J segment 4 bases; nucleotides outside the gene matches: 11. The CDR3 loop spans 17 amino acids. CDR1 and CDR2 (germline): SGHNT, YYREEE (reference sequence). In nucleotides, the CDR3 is TGTGCCAGCAGCTTGGCCGGGGGGGCGGGAGTTGGAGAGACCCAGTACTTC. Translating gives CASSLAGGAGVGETQYF.

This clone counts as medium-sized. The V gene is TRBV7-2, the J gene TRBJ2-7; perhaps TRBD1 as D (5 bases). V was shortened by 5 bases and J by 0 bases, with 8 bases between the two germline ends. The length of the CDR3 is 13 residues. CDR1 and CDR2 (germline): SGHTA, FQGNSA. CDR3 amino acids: CASSQDSSYEQYF. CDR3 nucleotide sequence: TGTGCCAGCAGCCAAGACAGCTCCTACGAGCAGTACTTC.

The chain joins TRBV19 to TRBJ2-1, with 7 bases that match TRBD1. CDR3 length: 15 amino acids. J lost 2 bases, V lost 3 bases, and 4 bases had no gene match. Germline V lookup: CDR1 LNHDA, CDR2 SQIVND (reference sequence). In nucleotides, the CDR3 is TGTGCCAGTAGTATTACAGGGGTCGCCTACAATGAGCAGTTCTTC. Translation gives CASSITGVAYNEQFF. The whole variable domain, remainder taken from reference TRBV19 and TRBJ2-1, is DGGITQSPKYLFRKEGQNVTLSCEQNLNHDAMYWYRQDPGQGLRLIYYSQIVNDFQKGDIAEGYSVSREKKESFPLTVTSAQKNPTAFYLCASSITGVAYNEQFFGPGTRLTVL.

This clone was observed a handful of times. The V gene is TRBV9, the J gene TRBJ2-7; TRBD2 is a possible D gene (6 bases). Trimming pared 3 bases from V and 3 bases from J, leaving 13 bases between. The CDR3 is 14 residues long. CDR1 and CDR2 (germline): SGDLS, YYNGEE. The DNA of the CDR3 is TGTGCCAGCAGCGGGAGGGACTGGAGCTACGAGCAGTACTTC. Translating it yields CASSGRDWSYEQYF.

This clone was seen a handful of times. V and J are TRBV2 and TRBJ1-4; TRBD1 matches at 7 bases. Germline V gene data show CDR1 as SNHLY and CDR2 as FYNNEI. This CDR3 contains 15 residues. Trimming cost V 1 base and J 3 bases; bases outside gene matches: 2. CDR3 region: CASSEGDSPNEKLFF. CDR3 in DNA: TGTGCCAGCAGTGAAGGGGACAGCCCTAATGAAAAACTGTTTTTT.

The CDR3 loop is CASSPWGAPAGYTF. The DNA of the CDR3 is TGTGCCAGCAGTCCCTGGGGGGCTCCGGCTGGCTACACCTTC. The rearrangement links TRBV25-1 to TRBJ1-2, with D maybe TRBD1 (6 bases). Germline values: CDR1 MGHDK, CDR2 SYGVNS. Trimming left V 5 bases short and J 7 bases short, with 17 bases between. The CDR3 is made up of 14 amino acids.

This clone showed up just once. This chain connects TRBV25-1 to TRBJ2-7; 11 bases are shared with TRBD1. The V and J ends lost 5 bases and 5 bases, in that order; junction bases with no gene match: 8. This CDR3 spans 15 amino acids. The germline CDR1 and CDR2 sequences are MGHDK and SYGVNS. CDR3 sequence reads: CASSLTDRGLDEQYF. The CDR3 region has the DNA TGTGCCAGCAGTCTGACGGACAGGGGGCTCGACGAGCAGTACTTC.

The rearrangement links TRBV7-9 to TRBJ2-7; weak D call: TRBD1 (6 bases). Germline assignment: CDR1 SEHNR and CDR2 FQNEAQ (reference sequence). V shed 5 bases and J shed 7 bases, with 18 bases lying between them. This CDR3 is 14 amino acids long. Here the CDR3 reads CASSLPGTGQEQYF. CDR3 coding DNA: TGTGCCAGCAGCCTCCCAGGTACAGGGCAGGAGCAGTACTTC.

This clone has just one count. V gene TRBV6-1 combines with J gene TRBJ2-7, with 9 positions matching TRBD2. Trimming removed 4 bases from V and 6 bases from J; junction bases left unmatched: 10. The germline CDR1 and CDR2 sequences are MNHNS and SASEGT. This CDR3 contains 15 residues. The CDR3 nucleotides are TGTGCCAGCAGTGTATTAGCGGGAGTACGGAGCGAGCAGTACTTC. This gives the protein CASSVLAGVRSEQYF.

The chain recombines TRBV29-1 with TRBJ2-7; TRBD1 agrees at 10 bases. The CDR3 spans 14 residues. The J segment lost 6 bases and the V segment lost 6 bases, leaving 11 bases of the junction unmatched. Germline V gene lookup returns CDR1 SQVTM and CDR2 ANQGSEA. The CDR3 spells CSVVRDRGTREQYF. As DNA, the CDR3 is TGCAGCGTGGTCCGGGACAGGGGAACGCGCGAGCAGTACTTC.

The CDR3 loop reads CASSLEGAGELFF. The CDR3 coding sequence is TGTGCCAGCAGCTTAGAGGGGGCCGGGGAGCTGTTTTTT. This chain joins TRBV11-3 and TRBJ2-2; the D gene could be TRBD1 or TRBD2 (5 bases each). Looked up from germline, CDR1 is SGHNT and CDR2 is YENEEA. This CDR3 contains 13 residues. Trimming shortened V by 0 bases and J by 6 bases, and 5 bases separated the two germline ends.

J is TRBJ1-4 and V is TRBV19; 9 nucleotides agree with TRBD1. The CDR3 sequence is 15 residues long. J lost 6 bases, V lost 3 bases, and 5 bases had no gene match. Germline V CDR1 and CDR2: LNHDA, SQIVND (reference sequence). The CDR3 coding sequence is TGTGCCAGTAGTATTCCGGGACAGGGTCATGAAAAACTGTTTTTT. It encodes CASSIPGQGHEKLFF.

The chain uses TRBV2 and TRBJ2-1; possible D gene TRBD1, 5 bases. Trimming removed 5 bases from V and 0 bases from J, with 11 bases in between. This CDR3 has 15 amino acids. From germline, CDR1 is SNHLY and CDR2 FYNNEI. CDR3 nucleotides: TGTGCCAGCAGTCTGACAGTGCTCTCCTACAATGAGCAGTTCTTC. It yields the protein CASSLTVLSYNEQFF.